This entry is about one T cell receptor beta chain. The antigen is undetermined. This sample was included in a study of Siglec-9 on CD8 T cells in melanoma. Study-wide results and limits: Siglec-9 reportedly marks and regulates an effector memory CD8+ T-cell subset apparently accumulating in melanoma tumors.

Some clones are missing from TCRdb's copy, which holds only in-frame ones; the method was immunoSEQ multiplex PCR. The table has about 1,400 clones, around three fifths seen once. V trimming: 3 bases; J trimming: 4 bases; junction bases outside the gene matches: 5. This CDR3 comprises 15 residues. Germline loops: CDR1 MDHEN, CDR2 SYDVKM. This chain connects TRBV28 to TRBJ2-5; 10 bases are a match to TRBD2. The source of this sequence is a human donor in good health. Sequences were obtained from Siglec-9+ CD8+ T cells sorted from blood. DNA of the CDR3: TGTGCCAGCAGTTTTGATCTAGCGGGAGCAGAGACCCAGTACTTC. Its protein is CASSFDLAGAETQYF.